The 9 T cell receptor beta chains in this list originate from one sample, sequenced in a study of CD8+CD57+ T cells in acquired aplastic anemia. CDR3 and TCR beta VDJ profiling relied on a genomic DNA template. MiXCR was run by TCRdb on the reads, yielding one entry per CDR3 protein. The sample lists fewer than 200,000 distinct CDR3 sequences; about 45% were seen once. Sequencing involved patients with CD8+CD57+ cell expansion previously shown by flow cytometry. The specimen was sorted CD4+, CD8+, or CD8+CD57+ T cells (not recorded which) from PBMCs. All receptors derive from a human donor with aplastic anemia.

The chain recombines TRBV7-9 with TRBJ1-3; D is ambiguous. The germline V gene encodes CDR1 SEHNR and CDR2 FQNEAQ (reference sequence). Trimming stripped 8 bases from V and 5 bases from J, with 7 bases between. The CDR3 sequence is 11 residues long. The CDR3 sequence: CASSSRNTIYF. CDR3 coding DNA: TGTGCCAGCTCCTCGCGAAACACCATATATTTT.

Concerning this clonotype: Being one base from a much bigger clone, this may be a read error. The chain couples TRBV6-2 or TRBV6-3 to TRBJ2-1; D is undetermined. CDR1 is MNHEY, CDR2 SVGEGT, per germline. Trimming stripped 10 bases from V and 5 bases from J, with 21 bases between. The CDR3 runs 15 residues. CDR3: CATTSDGQLNNEQFF. CDR3 DNA: TGTGCCACCACATCGGACGGGCAGCTGAACAATGAGCAGTTCTTC.

The rearrangement links TRBV5-1 to TRBJ2-3; D is perhaps TRBD1 (5 bases). Germline assignment: CDR1 SGHRS and CDR2 YFSETQ. V lost 0 bases to trimming and J lost 0 bases, with 8 bases between them. The CDR3 contains 15 residues. The CDR3: CASSLGQTSTDTQYF. CDR3 bases: TGCGCCAGCAGCTTGGGACAGACTAGCACAGATACGCAGTATTTT.

This clonotype was counted between two and nine times. V usage is TRBV20-1 and J usage is TRBJ2-7, with D perhaps TRBD2 (6 bases). CDR3 size: 11 residues. Germline CDR1 reads DFQATT; CDR2 reads SNEGSKA (reference sequence). For the CDR3, the DNA is TGCCTTGTCGGAGGGGTCGACGAGCAGTACTTC. It yields the protein CLVGGVDEQYF.

V gene TRBV29-1 combines with J gene TRBJ2-5; D not certain. The CDR3 has 9 amino acids. Germline CDR1 reads SQVTM; CDR2 reads ANQGSEA. Trimming pared 7 bases from V and 4 bases from J, leaving 4 bases between. The CDR3 DNA follows: TGCAGCGGGGGAGAGACCCAGTACTTC. It specifies CSGGETQYF.

Only one count was recorded for this clonotype. An end of the junction does not agree with germline; a read error may underlie this. The genes are TRBV5-1 and TRBJ1-5; D remains unclear. The CDR3 runs 13 residues. Per germline, CDR1 SGHRS and CDR2 YFSETQ. The CDR3 bases are TGCGCCAGCAGCTTGGCCCCCAATCAGCCCCTGCATTTT. Amino acid sequence: CASSLAPNQPLHF.

The V call is TRBV6-2 or TRBV6-3, the J call TRBJ1-5; no firm D call. CDR1 is MNHEY and CDR2 is SVGEGT in the germline V gene. Trimming pared 2 bases from V and 4 bases from J, leaving 6 bases between. The CDR3 totals 13 residues. CDR3 sequence (DNA): TGTGCCAGCAGTTACCCAATTAATCAGCCCCAGCATTTT. This sequence encodes CASSYPINQPQHF.

The rearrangement links TRBV14 to TRBJ2-1, with TRBD1 matching over 9 bases. Losses at the gene ends were 3 bases for V and 5 bases for J; bases not matched to a gene: 8. The CDR3 sequence is 16 residues long. Germline CDR1 SGHDN, CDR2 FVKESK. In DNA, the CDR3 is TGTGCCAGCAGCCACCCGCCGGGACAGGGCGACAATGAGCAGTTCTTC. It is translated as CASSHPPGQGDNEQFF.

As concerns this clonotype: At one end, the junction sequence differs from germline, possibly due to a read error. J is TRBJ2-1 and V is TRBV24-1; perhaps D is TRBD1 or TRBD2 (5 bases each). CDR1 is KGHDR, CDR2 SFDVKD, per germline. This CDR3 comprises 14 residues. The chain's CDR3 is CATSATGRGDERFF. DNA for the CDR3: TGTGCCACCAGTGCCACTGGCAGAGGGGATGAGCGGTTCTTC.